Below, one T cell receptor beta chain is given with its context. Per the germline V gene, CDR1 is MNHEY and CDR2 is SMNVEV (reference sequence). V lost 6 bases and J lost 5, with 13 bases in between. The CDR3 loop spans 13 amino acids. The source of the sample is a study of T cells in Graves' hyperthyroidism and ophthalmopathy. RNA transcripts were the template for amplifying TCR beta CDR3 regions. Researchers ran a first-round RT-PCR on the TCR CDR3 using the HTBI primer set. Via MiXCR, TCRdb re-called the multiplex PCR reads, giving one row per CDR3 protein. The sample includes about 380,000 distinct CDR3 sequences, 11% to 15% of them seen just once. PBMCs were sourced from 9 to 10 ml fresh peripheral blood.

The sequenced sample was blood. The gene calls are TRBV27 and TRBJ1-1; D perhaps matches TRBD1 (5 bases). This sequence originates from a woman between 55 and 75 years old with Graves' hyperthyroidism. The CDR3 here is CASRARGRTEAFF. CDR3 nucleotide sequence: TGTGCCAGCAGAGCTAGGGGCCGGACTGAAGCTTTCTTT.